This T cell receptor (beta chain) was found in a study of early T cells in non-severe SARS-CoV-2 infection. Whole-study context: From unsorted whole blood, bulk RNA was sequenced, and the chains remained unpaired.

Separate cDNA molecules each had unique molecular identifiers attached to them. TCRdb re-derived calls from the 5' RACE reads in MiXCR, one entry per CDR3 protein. This table holds tens of thousands of distinct CDR3 sequences, 8.7% found once. J was trimmed by 0 bases and V by 8 bases; bases with no gene match: 30. The CDR3 is 23 residues long. Sequencing used whole blood, obtained at baseline. The chain is built from TRBV12-3 or TRBV12-4 and TRBJ2-2; the match to TRBD2 covers 7 bases. The clonotype originates from an adult who was a healthcare worker with PCR-confirmed SARS-CoV-2 infection or an uninfected control (not recorded which). CDR3 nucleotide sequence: TGTGCCAGCTCCACGGGACTAAAACGTTGGGGGTGGAGTAGGACCCCGAACACCGGGGAGCTGTTTTTT. It encodes CASSTGLKRWGWSRTPNTGELFF.